Shown below are 14 T cell receptor beta chains from a single sample sequenced in a study of cytomegalovirus exposure and HLA in healthy donors. The study ran its PCR with 60 Vbeta and 13 Jbeta primers. Measured with immunoSEQ multiplex PCR; TCRdb has only the in-frame clones, and not every one. The data contain some 160,000 clones, roughly 82% of them seen just once; the ten biggest clones take up approximately 3%. Material for sequencing was PBMCs. The receptor source for this set is a male donor in good health and CMV-seronegative.

This clone was detected only once. This chain uses TRBV11-2 with TRBJ2-1; D might be TRBD2 (6 bases). Trimming cost V 0 bases and J 4 bases, with 13 bases left between them. Germline V CDR1 and CDR2: SGHAT, FQNNGV. CDR3 length equals 16 residues. The CDR3 here is CASSLDFGGNYNEQFF. The CDR3 DNA reads TGTGCCAGCAGCTTAGACTTCGGGGGTAATTACAATGAGCAGTTCTTC. Complete variable domain (other parts from reference TRBV11-2 and TRBJ2-1): EAGVAQSPRYKIIEKRQSVAFWCNPISGHATLYWYQQILGQGPKLLIQFQNNGVVDDSQLPKDRFSAERLKGVDSTLKIQPAKLEDSAVYLCASSLDFGGNYNEQFFGPGTRLTVL.

The rearrangement links TRBV11-1 to TRBJ2-3; the match to TRBD2 covers 7 bases. Germline CDR1 SGHAT, CDR2 FQDESV (reference sequence). The junction had 5 bases not matched to a gene; V was cut back by 0 bases and J by 2 bases. The CDR3 length is 16 residues. The DNA for the CDR3 is TGTGCCAGCAGCTTAGCGCTAGCGGACCACACAGATACGCAGTATTTT. As protein: CASSLALADHTDTQYF.

The chain combines TRBV10-3 with TRBJ1-1; 8 bases are shared with TRBD1. Germline loops: CDR1 ENHRY, CDR2 SYGVKD. The CDR3 is made up of 14 amino acids. J lost 1 base, V lost 6 bases, and 4 bases had no gene match. This CDR3 reads CAIRSGQANTEAFF. The CDR3 DNA reads TGTGCCATCAGATCGGGACAGGCGAACACTGAAGCTTTCTTT.

The chain recombines TRBV7-2 with TRBJ1-4; D is undetermined. The V gene's germline CDR1 is SGHTA and CDR2 FQGNSA. Between the trimmed V and J ends, which lost 5 bases and 8 bases, there was a span of 21 bases. The CDR3 is 16 residues long. The chain's CDR3 is CASSPPGFGIAEKLFF. CDR3 nucleotides: TGTGCCAGCAGCCCTCCCGGTTTTGGTATAGCGGAAAAACTGTTTTTT.

Concerning this clone itself: The sample has other DNA sequences that encode this CDR3 too. The V and J genes are TRBV9 and TRBJ2-1; 9 nucleotides agree with TRBD2. Germline V gene data show CDR1 as SGDLS and CDR2 as YYNGEE. Trimming cost V 0 bases and J 4 bases; bases outside gene matches: 2. The CDR3 extends over 15 amino acids. The CDR3 nucleotides are TGTGCCAGCAGCGTAGAAGCGGGAGGATACAATGAGCAGTTCTTC. This sequence encodes CASSVEAGGYNEQFF.

CDR3 amino acids: CASSRRGGEGNTEAFF. The CDR3 DNA reads TGTGCCAGCAGTCGCCGTGGGGGGGAAGGCAACACTGAAGCTTTCTTT. The chain employs TRBV9 and TRBJ1-1; the D gene is possibly TRBD1 (5 bases). The CDR3 is made up of 16 amino acids. CDR1 and CDR2 from the germline V gene are SGDLS and YYNGEE. V was shortened by 5 bases and J by 2 bases, with 19 bases between the two germline ends.

This clone was observed once. The chain joins TRBV7-6 to TRBJ2-1, with 9 bases identical to TRBD1. V lost 9 bases to trimming and J lost 7 bases; unmatched junction nucleotides: 1. The CDR3 is 11 residues long. CDR1 is SGHVS and CDR2 is FNYEAQ in the germline V gene. CDR3 region: CASGQGNEQFF. As DNA, the CDR3 is TGTGCCAGTGGACAGGGGAATGAGCAGTTCTTC.

The rearrangement joins TRBV5-6 to TRBJ2-3; 7 bases fit TRBD1. V shed 0 bases, J shed 1 base, and the junction held 2 bases outside the gene matches. CDR1 is SGHDT and CDR2 is YYEEEE in the germline V gene. The CDR3 totals 15 residues. The CDR3 here is CASSLVQGGTDTQYF. The CDR3 DNA reads as TGTGCCAGCAGCTTGGTCCAGGGGGGCACAGATACGCAGTATTTT.

V usage is TRBV21-1 and J usage is TRBJ2-2; TRBD1, the table's D call, lacks a check against the DNA. TRBV21-1 is flagged as a pseudogene. The CDR3 extends over 14 amino acids. CDR3 sequence: CASSPRNNTGELFF. The CDR3, as DNA: TGTGCCAGCAGCCCCAGGAACAACACCGGGGAGCTGTTTTTT.

This chain joins TRBV27 and TRBJ2-5, with 12 bases that match TRBD1. The end of the DNA is better explained by TRBJ2-7, so the J call may be wrong. Germline CDR1 MNHEY, CDR2 SMNVEV (reference sequence). This CDR3 comprises 18 residues. The CDR3 DNA is TGTGCCAGCAGTTTATCACGGGACAGGGGGCCTCTGCCCTACGAGCAGTACTTC. It yields the protein CASSLSRDRGPLPYEQYF.

V and J are TRBV6-1 and TRBJ1-2, with 7 bases fitting TRBD1. The CDR3 has 15 residues. Germline CDR1 reads MNHNS; CDR2 reads SASEGT. V gave up 0 bases and J gave up 2 bases; unmatched junction bases: 3. This CDR3 reads CASSEAPRGNYGYTF. CDR3 DNA: TGTGCCAGCAGTGAAGCCCCCAGGGGGAACTATGGCTACACCTTC.

The chain has TRBV15 and TRBJ2-3; 11 positions match TRBD1. The CDR3 contains 17 residues. With V trimmed by 3 bases and J by 4 bases, 9 bases remained unmatched. CDR1 and CDR2 from the germline V gene are LNHNV and YYDKDF (reference sequence). This chain's CDR3 is CATSRDRGRPGPDTQYF. The DNA of the CDR3 is TGTGCCACCAGCAGGGACAGGGGGCGCCCCGGCCCAGATACGCAGTATTTT.

V and J are TRBV19 and TRBJ1-1; TRBD1 matches 7 bases. The CDR3 has 16 amino acids. Unmatched junction bases numbered 9, after V lost 5 bases and J lost 0 bases. Germline lookup yields CDR1 LNHDA and CDR2 SQIVND (reference sequence). The CDR3 DNA sequence: TGTGCCAGTAGTTCCGGACAGGTCCTCATGAACACTGAAGCTTTCTTT. It is translated as CASSSGQVLMNTEAFF.

In its sample, this clone was seen a few times. The gene calls are TRBV19 and TRBJ1-1, with D maybe TRBD1 (5 bases). Germline V gene lookup returns CDR1 LNHDA and CDR2 SQIVND (reference sequence). The CDR3 has 18 residues. The germline V and J ends were trimmed by 4 bases and 3 bases, with 24 bases remaining between them. CDR3 in amino acids: CASSRGWSGLPKDTEAFF. CDR3 nucleotides: TGTGCCAGTAGTAGGGGATGGTCAGGGCTGCCAAAGGACACTGAAGCTTTCTTT.